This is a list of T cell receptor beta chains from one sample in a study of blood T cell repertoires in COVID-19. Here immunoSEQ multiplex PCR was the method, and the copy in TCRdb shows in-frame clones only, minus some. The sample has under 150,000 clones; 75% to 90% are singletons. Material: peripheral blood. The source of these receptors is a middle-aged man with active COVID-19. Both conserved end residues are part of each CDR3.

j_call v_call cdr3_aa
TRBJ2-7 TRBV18 CASSPNRANPYEQYF
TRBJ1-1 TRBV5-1 CASSGVVGSGTEAFF
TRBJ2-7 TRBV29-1 CSAGTGTYEQYF
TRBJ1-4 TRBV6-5 CASTSRGYGEKLFF
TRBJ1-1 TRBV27 CASRALNTEAFF
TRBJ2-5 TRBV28 CASSQGLAGRETQYF
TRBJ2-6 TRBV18 CASSPYAGANVLTF
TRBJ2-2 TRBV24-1 CATSDLHREHRGAVF
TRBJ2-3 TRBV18 CASSPGSSGVTDTQYF
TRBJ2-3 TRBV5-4 CASSLGGLAGNTDTQYF
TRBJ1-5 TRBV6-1 CASSEASGNQPQHF
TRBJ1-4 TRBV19 CASSPSGFRGRGEKLFF
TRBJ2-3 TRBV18 CASSPDRVTDTQYF
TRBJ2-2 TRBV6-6 CASSYVEGVTGELFF
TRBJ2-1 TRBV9 CASSSGGNEQFF
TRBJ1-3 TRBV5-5 CASSFTGQGNTIYF
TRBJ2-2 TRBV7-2 CASSSGTATNRVQLFF
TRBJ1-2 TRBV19 CASSIDYNYYGYTF
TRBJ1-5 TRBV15 CATSRAPGINQPQHF
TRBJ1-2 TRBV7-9 CASARGVEGGYTF
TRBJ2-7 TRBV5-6 CASSLIESVYEQYF
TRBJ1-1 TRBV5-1 CASRITGGNTEAFF
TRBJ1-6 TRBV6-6 CASSLGQSNSPLHF
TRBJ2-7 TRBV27 CASSPQMIYEQYF
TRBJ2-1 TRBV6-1 CASSEASRTRGNEQFF
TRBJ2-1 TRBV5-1 CASSSAPPGQGENEQFF
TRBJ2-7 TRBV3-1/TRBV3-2 CASSLTRDTIYSYEQYF
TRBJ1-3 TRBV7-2 CASSLGDRVGNTIYF
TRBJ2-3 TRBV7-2 CASSSSSGATDTQYF
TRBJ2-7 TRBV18 CASSPRGPYEQYF
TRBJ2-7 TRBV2 CASSESAGGGGEQYF
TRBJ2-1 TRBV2 CASSYIAGAYNEQFF
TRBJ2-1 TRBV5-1 CASSLSRAPGGEQFF
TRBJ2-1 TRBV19 CASSIGRVGNEQFF
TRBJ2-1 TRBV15 CATSRGLGTGSNEQFF
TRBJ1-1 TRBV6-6 CASSLDRADTEAFF
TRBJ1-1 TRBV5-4 CASSLEPGTEAFF
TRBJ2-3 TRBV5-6 CASSLVGDSTDTQYF
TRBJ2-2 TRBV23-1 CASSQSGEVGTGELFF
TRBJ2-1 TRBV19 CASSHGGSSYNEQFF
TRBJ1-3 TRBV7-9 CASTQGVDTIYF
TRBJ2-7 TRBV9 CASSVAGLAYEQYF
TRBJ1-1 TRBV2 CASRVDRTEAFF
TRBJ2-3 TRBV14 CASSLFSGGNTDTQYF
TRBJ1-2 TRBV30 CAWRGRSYTF
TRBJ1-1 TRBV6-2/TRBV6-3 CASSLLRGSGTEAFF
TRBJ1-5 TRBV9 CASSVGRNDQPQHF
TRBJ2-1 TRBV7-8 CASIPAGTGAYNEQFF
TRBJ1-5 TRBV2 CASRLTLTGGNQPQHF
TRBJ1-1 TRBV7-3 CASRQGAGTEAFF
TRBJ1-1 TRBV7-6 CASSLRTGINTEAFF
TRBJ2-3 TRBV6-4 CLCGDTQYF
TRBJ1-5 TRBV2 CASNQDIGVGQPQHF
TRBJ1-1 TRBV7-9 CASTWTGTNTEAFF
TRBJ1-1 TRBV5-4 CASSSRRNLEKATEAFF
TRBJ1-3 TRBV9 CASSRDRGRPGNTIYF
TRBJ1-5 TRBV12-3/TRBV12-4 CASSFEGNQPQHF